A selection of T cell receptor beta chains follows, all from one sample in a study of human T cells and chemical hapten exposure. TCRdb used MiXCR to reprocess the RACE reads, holding one entry per CDR3 protein. The sample consists of some 64,000 distinct CDR3 sequences, approximately 11% of them appearing once. The material sequenced was whole blood, taken in connection with sensitization to the hapten diphenylcyclopropenone (DPC). The source of these receptors is a woman in her twenties or thirties with alopecia areata. Some clones in this sample may be carry-over from other donors' samples. CDR3s include the opening cysteine and the closing phenylalanine or tryptophan. A clone size is listed for some rows: how often the clone was seen (once, few, many), or a class if it is expanded.

v_call clone_size cdr3_aa
TRBV7-2 NA CASSLGTTIGQETQYF
TRBV7-6 many CASSSQGANQPQHF
TRBV7-2 NA CASSARTGDQETQYF
TRBV5-4 few CASSLELALNTGELFF
TRBV20-1 few CSLGQDRKINEQFF
TRBV28 NA CASRTGLGNEAFF
TRBV7-9 many CASSRSGDSPLHF
TRBV7-3 few CASSPVLAGAQETQYF
TRBV29-1 NA CSVGGQRTGANVLTF
TRBV20-1 many CSASSEGRNTEAFF
TRBV12-3/TRBV12-4 few CASSRDVGTQYF
TRBV5-4 few CASSSTPNTGELFF
TRBV6-2/TRBV6-3 NA CASSPGTGARYEQYF
TRBV12-3/TRBV12-4 few CASSSRQTNTEAFF
TRBV4-3 NA CASSQATVANYGYTF
TRBV3-1 many CASSQDSRTGNNEQFF
TRBV6-6 few CASRPGLAGSGELFF
TRBV3-1 NA CASSQKRAGVLYEQYF